This T cell receptor (beta chain) was retrieved from a study of CD8+CD57+ T cells in acquired aplastic anemia. Across the study: The mean DNA yield obtained from sorted CD4+ and CD8+ cells came to around 3 ug.

V trimming: 4 bases; J trimming: 0 bases; junction bases outside the gene matches: 0. Germline CDR1 and CDR2: SGHRS and YFSETQ. This CDR3 has 14 residues. An expansion of CD8+CD57+ cells by flow cytometry had been shown in patients chosen for sequencing. TCR beta VDJ and CDR3 were profiled, and genomic DNA was the template. TCRdb analysed the reads with MiXCR anew, one entry per CDR3 protein. The sample holds approximately 98,000 distinct CDR3 sequences, approximately 73% seen once. Material for sequencing was sorted CD4+, CD8+, or CD8+CD57+ T cells (not recorded which) from PBMCs. The sequence derives from a human donor with aplastic anemia. The chain combines TRBV5-1 with TRBJ1-4; 7 bases line up with TRBD1. CDR3 loop: CASSTGATNEKLFF. In DNA form, the CDR3 reads TGCGCCAGCAGCACAGGGGCAACTAATGAAAAACTGTTTTTT.